Listed below are T cell receptor beta chains from one sample, sequenced in a study of T cell changes during pregnancy in multiple sclerosis. Here immunoSEQ multiplex PCR was the method, and the copy in TCRdb shows in-frame clones only, minus some. The sample consists of tens of thousands of clones, roughly 90% of them appearing once. The starting material was peripheral blood, obtained in the first trimester of pregnancy. The receptor source for this set is a female donor in good health, enrolled as a control in a pregnancy study. The conserved cysteine and the conserved F or W are not part of the CDR3 here.

CDR3 protein: ASSVTGVGNQPQH
J gene: TRBJ1-5
V gene: TRBV6-5

CDR3 protein: ASNPTITNTEAF
J gene: TRBJ1-1
V gene: TRBV5-1

CDR3 protein: ASSSSYRASYNEQF
J gene: TRBJ2-1
V gene: TRBV7-2

CDR3 protein: ASSVAGQGSGDTQY
J gene: TRBJ2-3
V gene: TRBV9

CDR3 protein: AISDPRTGNTGELF
J gene: TRBJ2-2
V gene: TRBV10-3

CDR3 protein: SVVGRAGQPQH
J gene: TRBJ1-5
V gene: TRBV29-1

CDR3 protein: AWGTSGGVFLF
J gene: TRBJ2-1
V gene: TRBV30

CDR3 protein: ASSDQGAAYNEQF
J gene: TRBJ2-1
V gene: TRBV6-1

CDR3 protein: ASSLDRVNSPLH
J gene: TRBJ1-6
V gene: TRBV6-6

CDR3 protein: ASSPPTGGGGELF
J gene: TRBJ2-2
V gene: TRBV18

CDR3 protein: ASSPTGSGNTIY
J gene: TRBJ1-3
V gene: TRBV27

CDR3 protein: ASSIQGGGGYGYT
J gene: TRBJ1-2
V gene: TRBV9

CDR3 protein: ASTIPGTNEKLF
J gene: TRBJ1-4
V gene: TRBV5-5

CDR3 protein: ASSGDRRNEKLF
J gene: TRBJ1-4
V gene: TRBV6-5

CDR3 protein: ASSRTAGVYN
J gene: TRBJ1-6
V gene: TRBV5-6

CDR3 protein: ASSAGGGASTDTQY
J gene: TRBJ2-3
V gene: TRBV9

CDR3 protein: ASSPTGQEIVNTEAF
J gene: TRBJ1-1
V gene: TRBV4-2

CDR3 protein: ASSRQGAGQPQH
J gene: TRBJ1-5
V gene: TRBV5-4

CDR3 protein: ASSLRDRGGNEKLF
J gene: TRBJ1-4
V gene: TRBV4-1

CDR3 protein: ASSRGAAGRVYEQY
J gene: TRBJ2-7
V gene: TRBV11-2

CDR3 protein: ASSLAVGTVSTGELF
J gene: TRBJ2-2
V gene: TRBV7-2

CDR3 protein: AISESTGHNQPQH
J gene: TRBJ1-5
V gene: TRBV10-3

CDR3 protein: ASSYTGQGMNTKAF
J gene: TRBJ1-1
V gene: TRBV6-5

CDR3 protein: ASSSMRMDQPQH
J gene: TRBJ1-5
V gene: TRBV19

CDR3 protein: ASSVGQGGGYGYT
J gene: TRBJ1-2
V gene: TRBV9

CDR3 protein: ASSLVAGINYGYT
J gene: TRBJ1-2
V gene: TRBV7-9

CDR3 protein: ASSLGQGNNQPQH
J gene: TRBJ1-5
V gene: TRBV5-1

CDR3 protein: ATNSDREAYNEQF
J gene: TRBJ2-1
V gene: TRBV10-3

CDR3 protein: ASSLGAGLGHQY
J gene: TRBJ2-3
V gene: TRBV7-9

CDR3 protein: ASSLEQGRTEAF
J gene: TRBJ1-1
V gene: TRBV5-1

CDR3 protein: ASTTTGTAYGYT
J gene: TRBJ1-2
V gene: TRBV5-4

CDR3 protein: ASRVWTSGGAQEQY
J gene: TRBJ2-7
V gene: TRBV9

CDR3 protein: AWSEDSINEKLF
J gene: TRBJ1-4
V gene: TRBV30

CDR3 protein: ASSTRGLSSGNTIY
J gene: TRBJ1-3
V gene: TRBV7-6

CDR3 protein: ATSRERFTGELF
J gene: TRBJ2-2
V gene: TRBV15